The clone carrying this TCR beta chain was found a few times. RNA transcripts provided the source from which TCR beta CDR3 regions were amplified. HTBI primers were employed in a first-round RT-PCR of the TCR CDR3. TCRdb processed the multiplex PCR reads anew with MiXCR; each CDR3 protein has one entry. The table has roughly 740,000 distinct CDR3 sequences, over 15% seen once; the top ten hold under 8.5%. The data belong to a study of T cells in Graves' hyperthyroidism and ophthalmopathy. The CDR3 has 16 amino acids. CDR1 DFQATT and CDR2 SNEGSKA come from the germline V gene (reference sequence). Deletions cut 0 bases from V and 2 bases from J, with 15 bases between.

The sequencing sample was made of blood. The source is a man aged 18 to 30 with Graves' hyperthyroidism. This chain connects TRBV20-1 to TRBJ2-3; D perhaps matches TRBD1 (5 bases). CDR3 in amino acids: CSARDWGRTNTDTQYF. Written as DNA, the CDR3 is TGCAGTGCTAGAGATTGGGGAAGGACAAACACAGATACGCAGTATTTT.